This TCR beta chain was identified in a study of read filtering for tumor transcriptome and immune sequencing. The wider study: Whole-transcriptome libraries were prepared after DNase treatment. RNA-seq yielded only roughly 75 to 1273 TCR reads, IR-seq about 3.5 to 10.27 million. Study results and limitations: Correlation between methods rose after single-read clonotypes were removed.

Ten or more counts support this clonotype. Its target is not known. The library was built from roughly 400 ng RNA with molecular barcoded adaptors for alpha/delta and beta/gamma chains. TCRdb itself ran the reads through MiXCR, one entry per CDR3 protein. The sample has roughly 60,000 distinct CDR3 sequences; under 25% are singletons. V trimming: 0 bases; J trimming: 2 bases; junction bases outside the gene matches: 13. The CDR3 loop spans 20 amino acids. Germline V gene sequence: CDR1 LGHDT, CDR2 YNNKEL (reference sequence). The genes are TRBV3-1 and TRBJ2-6; 7 bases map to TRBD1. The origin of this receptor is a donor at least 40 years old with multiple myeloma. Sample: a population of CD138-negative cells sorted from bone marrow. The CDR3 DNA reads as TGTGCCAGCAGCCAAGATTCTAGAGGCGACCAGGGGGCTGGGGCCAACGTCCTGACTTTC. Translated: CASSQDSRGDQGAGANVLTF.